The 22 T cell receptor beta chains in this list originate from one sample, sequenced in a study of T cells after yellow fever vaccination. TCRdb fed the 5' RACE reads into MiXCR, producing one record per CDR3 protein. In the table there are about 360,000 distinct CDR3 sequences, 6% to 8% of which are singletons. The source material was PBMCs, sampled 5 days after the yellow fever booster vaccination. The source of these receptors is a young man who received the YFV17D yellow fever vaccine.

This clonotype was counted only a few times. The J gene is TRBJ2-3, the V gene TRBV6-2 or TRBV6-3; possible D gene TRBD2, 5 bases. Per germline, CDR1 MNHEY and CDR2 SVGEGT. CDR3 length equals 15 residues. V lost 0 bases to trimming and J lost 4 bases, with 11 bases between them. This chain's CDR3 is CASSYSRRKSDTQYF. The CDR3 nucleotides are TGTGCCAGCAGTTACTCGAGGAGGAAGTCAGATACGCAGTATTTT.

This clonotype has a handful of counts. The genes are TRBV9 and TRBJ2-3; TRBD2 matches 11 bases. Germline V lookup: CDR1 SGDLS, CDR2 YYNGEE. Trimming cost V 2 bases and J 2 bases; bases outside gene matches: 7. This CDR3 is built from 17 residues. The DNA for the CDR3 is TGTGCCAGCAGCGTTAGCGGGAGGGCCCGTTCCACAGATACGCAGTATTTT. It translates to CASSVSGRARSTDTQYF.

This clonotype occurred many times. V and J are TRBV27 and TRBJ1-1; D possibly corresponds to TRBD1 (5 bases). Germline V gives CDR1 MNHEY, CDR2 SMNVEV (reference sequence). The ends were cut back, 5 bases at V and 10 bases at J, with 17 bases in the middle. This CDR3 spans 13 amino acids. DNA of the CDR3: TGTGCCAGCAGTCCTAACGGGGGAGGACGAGCTTTCTTT. Encoded protein: CASSPNGGGRAFF.

The V call is TRBV20-1, the J call TRBJ2-3, with a possible D match to TRBD2 (5 bases). The germline CDR1 and CDR2 sequences are DFQATT and SNEGSKA (reference sequence). The CDR3 consists of 15 residues. Trimming left V 0 bases short and J 0 bases short, with 10 bases between. The CDR3 here is CSARDSAESTDTQYF. The CDR3 nucleotides read TGCAGTGCTAGAGACTCAGCGGAAAGCACAGATACGCAGTATTTT.

This clonotype was seen repeatedly, ten times or more. The V and J genes are TRBV25-1 and TRBJ2-7; D might be TRBD1 (5 bases). The CDR3 has 12 amino acids. V was shortened by 7 bases and J by 3 bases, with 10 bases between the two germline ends. The V gene's germline CDR1 is MGHDK and CDR2 SYGVNS. CDR3 bases: TGTGCCAGCAAAACACAGGTCTACGAGCAGTACTTC. Encoded protein: CASKTQVYEQYF.

The chain carries TRBV7-9 and TRBJ2-3, with D unresolved. The CDR3 runs to 14 residues. Trimming took 5 bases from V and 8 from J, leaving 17 bases between them. Per germline, CDR1 SEHNR and CDR2 FQNEAQ (reference sequence). CDR3 DNA sequence: TGTGCCAGCAGCCCAAACATGAGTTTTGGTACGCAGTATTTT. It is translated as CASSPNMSFGTQYF.

This clonotype was picked up a small number of times. This chain joins TRBV20-1 and TRBJ1-2; maybe TRBD1 (5 bases). CDR3 length: 16 residues. CDR1 and CDR2 (germline): DFQATT, SNEGSKA (reference sequence). V lost 5 bases and J 2 bases, leaving 21 bases between the germline ends. CDR3 sequence reads: CSAPPGRRGMNYGYTF. CDR3 sequence (DNA): TGCAGTGCTCCCCCCGGGCGAAGGGGCATGAACTATGGCTACACCTTC.

The chain joins TRBV5-1 to TRBJ2-5; D is undetermined. V lost 3 bases to trimming and J lost 5 bases, with 14 bases between them. The CDR3 consists of 14 residues. The germline V gene has CDR1 SGHRS and CDR2 YFSETQ. The CDR3 is CASSYGPEAETQYF. For the CDR3, the DNA is TGCGCCAGCAGCTATGGGCCCGAGGCGGAGACCCAGTACTTC.

In its sample, this clonotype was seen a few times. The chain employs TRBV28 and TRBJ2-7; D is unresolved. The CDR3 runs to 13 residues. Deletions cut 2 bases from V and 2 bases from J, with 7 bases between. Germline lookup yields CDR1 MDHEN and CDR2 SYDVKM. The CDR3 loop reads CASSLIGPYEQYF. CDR3 nucleotides: TGTGCCAGCAGTTTAATAGGTCCCTACGAGCAGTACTTC.

There are a few counts of this clonotype. The rearrangement joins TRBV28 to TRBJ2-7; the D gene is possibly TRBD2 (5 bases). Germline CDR1 reads MDHEN; CDR2 reads SYDVKM. There are 18 residues in the CDR3. V lost 2 bases and J 6 bases, leaving 26 bases between the germline ends. CDR3 in amino acids: CASSLRGPAYTIGSEQYF. CDR3 bases: TGTGCCAGCAGTTTAAGAGGGCCGGCATACACTATCGGTAGCGAGCAGTACTTC.

This clonotype was seen more than once but under ten times. The CDR3 loop is CASSTAGLAYNEQFF. In DNA, the CDR3 is TGTGCCAGTAGTACCGCGGGACTGGCATACAATGAGCAGTTCTTC. V is TRBV19 and J is TRBJ2-1, with D perhaps TRBD2 (6 bases). The CDR3 has 15 residues. From germline, CDR1 is LNHDA and CDR2 SQIVND (reference sequence). Trimming shortened V by 4 bases and J by 4 bases, and 14 bases separated the two germline ends.

The CDR3 bases are TGTGCCAGCAGCTTAGAGATGTGGCAGGGGAATCAGCCCCAGCATTTT. The encoded protein is CASSLEMWQGNQPQHF. The genes are TRBV7-2 and TRBJ1-5; maybe TRBD1 (6 bases). Germline CDR1 reads SGHTA; CDR2 reads FQGNSA. CDR3 length equals 16 residues. The germline V and J ends were trimmed by 1 base and 4 bases, with 14 bases remaining between them.

V is TRBV7-2 and J is TRBJ1-1; maybe TRBD1 (6 bases). The CDR3 is made up of 14 amino acids. With 1 base removed from V and 4 bases from J, the gap between germline ends came to 10 bases. Germline V gene lookup returns CDR1 SGHTA and CDR2 FQGNSA. This CDR3 reads CASSLEQGGTEAFF. As DNA, the CDR3 is TGTGCCAGCAGCTTAGAACAGGGAGGCACTGAAGCTTTCTTT.

This clonotype was counted ten times or more. The chain has TRBV5-1 and TRBJ2-3, with 8 bases identical to TRBD2. V shed 2 bases, J shed 3 bases, and the junction held 14 bases outside the gene matches. This CDR3 comprises 18 residues. Per germline, CDR1 SGHRS and CDR2 YFSETQ. The CDR3, as DNA: TGCGCCAGCAGCTTCGATCCCACCGGGACTAGTATGACAGATACGCAGTATTTT. It encodes CASSFDPTGTSMTDTQYF.

The chain couples TRBV5-4 to TRBJ1-5; a possible D gene is TRBD1 (5 bases). CDR1 and CDR2 (germline): SGHNT, YYREEE (reference sequence). The CDR3 runs 15 residues. Trimming cost V 4 bases and J 1 base, with 12 bases left between them. The CDR3 sequence: CASSDGGQSNQPQHF. DNA of the CDR3: TGTGCCAGCAGCGACGGTGGACAAAGCAATCAGCCCCAGCATTTT.

The chain couples TRBV29-1 to TRBJ2-7; TRBD1 agrees at 8 bases. V gave up 7 bases and J gave up 7 bases; unmatched junction bases: 15. The CDR3 spans 14 residues. Germline V CDR1 and CDR2: SQVTM, ANQGSEA. The CDR3 sequence: CSARTGLGFWEQYF. The CDR3 nucleotides read TGCAGCGCCAGGACAGGGTTGGGATTTTGGGAGCAGTACTTC.

This clonotype appeared many times. This chain uses TRBV12-3 or TRBV12-4 with TRBJ2-2; unclear D gene. V was trimmed by 3 bases and J by 0 bases, leaving 8 bases between them. The CDR3 sequence is 15 residues long. The CDR3 coding sequence is TGTGCCAGCAGTTTTCTGGGCCCGAACACCGGGGAGCTGTTTTTT. Its protein product is CASSFLGPNTGELFF.

The V and J genes are TRBV10-3 and TRBJ2-3, with 9 bases fitting TRBD1. Germline CDR1 is ENHRY and CDR2 is SYGVKD. This CDR3 is 16 amino acids long. The V gene end was trimmed by 0 bases and the J gene end by 3 bases; junction bases not matched to a gene: 4. CDR3 protein: CAISESTGGETDTQYF. The CDR3 DNA is TGTGCCATCAGTGAGTCGACAGGGGGGGAGACAGATACGCAGTATTTT.

This clonotype was counted between two and nine times. The V and J genes are TRBV4-3 and TRBJ1-4; TRBD1 matches at 9 bases. With V trimmed by 0 bases and J by 6 bases, 2 bases remained unmatched. CDR1 and CDR2 (germline): LGHNA, YSLEER. There are 15 residues in the CDR3. The CDR3 nucleotides read TGCGCCAGCAGCCAAGATTGGACAGGGGATGAAAAACTGTTTTTT. Translation: CASSQDWTGDEKLFF.

This clonotype has only a few counts. The chain employs TRBV30 and TRBJ1-2, with D possibly being TRBD1 (6 bases). The germline V gene encodes CDR1 GTSNPN and CDR2 SVGIG (reference sequence). The V and J ends lost 4 bases and 5 bases respectively, with 8 bases between them. This CDR3 is 11 amino acids long. The CDR3 nucleotides are TGTGCCTGGACTCAGGGGTATGGCTACACCTTC. It codes for CAWTQGYGYTF.

This clonotype was seen a handful of times. The chain combines TRBV18 with TRBJ2-2; perhaps D is TRBD1 or TRBD2 (5 bases each). Germline loops: CDR1 KGHSH, CDR2 LQKENI. V was cut by 3 bases and J by 5 bases, with 10 bases left in between. The CDR3 has 14 amino acids. CDR3 sequence reads: CASSPPGRTGELFF. In DNA form, the CDR3 reads TGTGCCAGCTCACCCCCAGGGAGAACCGGGGAGCTGTTTTTT.

This clonotype was counted ten times or more. V gene TRBV10-3 combines with J gene TRBJ2-7, with 8 positions matching TRBD1. This CDR3 is 14 amino acids long. The junction had 10 bases not matched to a gene; V was cut back by 7 bases and J by 5 bases. Germline CDR1 is ENHRY and CDR2 is SYGVKD. CDR3 in amino acids: CAIKSSDRGHEQYF. CDR3 nucleotides: TGTGCCATCAAATCTAGCGACAGGGGCCACGAGCAGTACTTC.